The 15 T cell receptor beta chains presented below share a single source sample, sequenced in a study of response to subunit inactivated influenza vaccine. TCRdb redid the calling of the RT-PCR reads with MiXCR, one entry per CDR3 protein. The sample lists about 480,000 distinct CDR3 sequences, around 25% occurring once. Specimen: CD4+ T cells sorted from PBMCs, collected 4 to 6 days after vaccination. The source of these receptors is a man between 50 and 59 years old who received an inactivated influenza vaccine.

This clonotype was detected many times. The CDR3 sequence: CASSSTLWETGGEQYF. As DNA, the CDR3 is TGTGCCAGCAGCTCAACATTGTGGGAAACGGGTGGCGAGCAGTACTTC. The rearrangement uses TRBV7-2 and TRBJ2-7, with D uncertain. CDR1 is SGHTA, CDR2 FQGNSA, per germline. V shed 4 bases and J shed 6 bases, with 22 bases lying between them. The length of the CDR3 is 16 residues.

This clonotype was counted only a few times. The rearrangement joins TRBV19 to TRBJ1-5, with TRBD1 matching over 8 bases. Trimming at V came to 5 bases and at J to 7 bases, leaving 10 bases not matched to a gene. CDR1 is LNHDA, CDR2 SQIVND, per germline (reference sequence). The CDR3 is made up of 15 amino acids. CDR3 loop: CASSATDREEQPQHF. The CDR3 coding sequence is TGTGCCAGTAGTGCTACGGACAGGGAGGAACAGCCCCAGCATTTT.

This clonotype has ten or more counts. This chain uses TRBV28 with TRBJ2-7; D is perhaps TRBD2 (5 bases). Per the germline V gene, CDR1 is MDHEN and CDR2 is SYDVKM. The V end lost 4 bases, the J end lost 0 bases, and 13 bases lay between the germline ends. The CDR3 is 15 residues long. The CDR3 bases are TGTGCCAGCAGTTCCGCTGAGAGCGGCTCCTACGAGCAGTACTTC. It translates to CASSSAESGSYEQYF.

This clonotype was counted many times. The chain carries TRBV3-1 and TRBJ2-2, with D unclear. This CDR3 spans 13 amino acids. Trimming shortened V by 6 bases and J by 3 bases, and 8 bases separated the two germline ends. Per germline, CDR1 LGHDT and CDR2 YNNKEL (reference sequence). CDR3 region: CASRGSYTGELFF. The DNA for the CDR3 is TGTGCCAGCAGAGGGTCCTACACCGGGGAGCTGTTTTTT. Variable domain in full (rest from reference TRBV3-1 and TRBJ2-2): DTAVSQTPKYLVTQMGNDKSIKCEQNLGHDTMYWYKQDSKKFLKIMFSYNNKELIINETVPNRFSPKSPDKAHLNLHINSLELGDSAVYFCASRGSYTGELFFGEGSRLTVL.

This clonotype came up a few times. The chain recombines TRBV20-1 with TRBJ2-5, with TRBD1 matching 7 bases. Germline CDR1 reads DFQATT; CDR2 reads SNEGSKA (reference sequence). This CDR3 is built from 14 residues. The ends lost 2 bases at V and 5 bases at J; junction bases unmatched: 8. The CDR3 sequence: CSARNRGGLETQYF. CDR3 sequence (DNA): TGCAGTGCTAGAAACAGGGGTGGCTTGGAGACCCAGTACTTC.

The chain links TRBV5-1 to TRBJ2-3; D perhaps matches TRBD2 (6 bases). V was clipped by 3 bases and J by 10 bases, with 18 bases between them. Looked up from germline, CDR1 is SGHRS and CDR2 is YFSETQ. This CDR3 comprises 14 residues. CDR3 region: CASSSPGAFGPQYF. The CDR3 DNA is TGCGCCAGCAGCTCCCCGGGAGCCTTTGGGCCGCAGTATTTT.

CDR3 residues: CSAPGTVVNEQFF. The CDR3 coding sequence is TGCAGTGCTCCCGGGACTGTGGTCAATGAGCAGTTCTTC. The chain couples TRBV20-1 to TRBJ2-1, with TRBD2 as a possible D gene (6 bases). The CDR3 sequence is 13 residues long. Germline V lookup: CDR1 DFQATT, CDR2 SNEGSKA (reference sequence). The ends were cut back, 5 bases at V and 6 bases at J, with 14 bases in the middle.

V gene TRBV28 combines with J gene TRBJ2-7; no firm D call. V shed 7 bases and J shed 4 bases, with 14 bases lying between them. The germline CDR1 and CDR2 sequences are MDHEN and SYDVKM. The CDR3 consists of 13 residues. The CDR3 DNA is TGTGCCAGCAAGTCTGGGTATAGGTACGAGCAGTACTTC. Its translation is CASKSGYRYEQYF.

The chain combines TRBV7-8 with TRBJ2-3, with unresolved D. V was cut by 1 base and J by 6 bases, with 14 bases left in between. Germline V gene sequence: CDR1 SGHVS, CDR2 FQNEAQ. CDR3 size: 15 residues. The CDR3 sequence is CASSLGPIVADTQYF. CDR3 bases: TGTGCCAGCAGCTTAGGCCCCATCGTGGCCGATACGCAGTATTTT.

The chain employs TRBV20-1 and TRBJ2-3; a weak D match, TRBD2 (6 bases). Germline V gives CDR1 DFQATT, CDR2 SNEGSKA (reference sequence). This CDR3 has 13 residues. Between the trimmed V and J ends, which lost 2 bases and 4 bases, there was a span of 10 bases. The chain's CDR3 is CSARRGSPDTQYF. The CDR3 bases are TGCAGTGCTAGACGGGGGAGCCCAGATACGCAGTATTTT.

This clonotype was observed a handful of times. V gene TRBV12-3 or TRBV12-4 combines with J gene TRBJ2-7; 9 bases align to TRBD1. Trimming removed 4 bases from V and 6 bases from J; junction bases left unmatched: 13. The CDR3 has 16 residues. The CDR3: CASSSRPGTGPPEQYF. CDR3 DNA: TGTGCCAGCAGTTCCCGCCCCGGGACAGGGCCACCCGAGCAGTACTTC.

The chain uses TRBV12-3 or TRBV12-4 and TRBJ2-5; D is ambiguous. The CDR3 has 15 amino acids. V was cut by 6 bases and J by 1 base, with 15 bases left in between. The CDR3 sequence: CASSLGMGIQETQYF. The DNA of the CDR3 is TGTGCCAGCAGCCTGGGGATGGGGATCCAAGAGACCCAGTACTTC.

This clonotype was seen a few times. Here the CDR3 reads CASSLAPGQGNNSPLHF. CDR3 bases: TGTGCCAGCAGCCTAGCCCCGGGACAGGGCAACAATTCACCCCTCCACTTT. The genes are TRBV9 and TRBJ1-6; 9 bases are a match to TRBD1. The trim removed 4 bases at V and 7 bases at J, leaving 12 bases unmatched. CDR1 is SGDLS, CDR2 YYNGEE, per germline. This CDR3 contains 17 residues.

J is TRBJ2-7 and V is TRBV4-2, with a possible D match to TRBD2 (6 bases). The germline V and J ends were trimmed by 0 bases and 3 bases, with 18 bases remaining between them. The CDR3 sequence is 17 residues long. Germline CDR1 LGHNA, CDR2 YNFKEQ. CDR3 in amino acids: CASSQDVRLGGNYEQYF. CDR3 DNA: TGTGCCAGCAGCCAAGATGTCCGGCTGGGGGGTAACTACGAGCAGTACTTC.

This rearrangement joins TRBV12-3 or TRBV12-4 to TRBJ2-2; unclear D gene. V lost 1 base and J 6 bases, leaving 3 bases between the germline ends. The CDR3 has 12 amino acids. CDR3 nucleotide sequence: TGTGCCAGCAGTTTAGAGTCCGGGGAGCTGTTTTTT. Its protein is CASSLESGELFF.